These 27 T cell receptor beta chains originate from one sample sequenced in a study of cytotoxic CD8 clonotypes in ibrutinib-treated CLL. Sequencing was performed with immunoSEQ multiplex PCR; in TCRdb, only in-frame clones are kept and a portion is missing. The sample shows about 68,000 clones, more than 60% of them seen only once. Sequenced material: PBMCs, taken after 12 months of ibrutinib treatment. The receptors shown here come from a human donor with chronic lymphocytic leukemia.

The rearrangement joins TRBV9 to TRBJ2-4, with 8 bases that match TRBD1. V shed 2 bases and J 0 bases; nucleotides not matched to a gene: 13. The germline gives CDR1 SGDLS, CDR2 YYNGEE. The CDR3 has 19 residues. The CDR3 coding sequence is TGTGCCAGCAGCGTCCCGGACAGGGTCGGACGGGAAGCCAAAAACATTCAGTACTTC. Translating it yields CASSVPDRVGREAKNIQYF.

This clone has just a few counts. The chain links TRBV27 to TRBJ2-7, with 12 bases matching TRBD1. The CDR3 spans 14 residues. The V segment lost 6 bases and the J segment 6 bases; nucleotides outside the gene matches: 6. The germline V gene has CDR1 MNHEY and CDR2 SMNVEV (reference sequence). In DNA form, the CDR3 reads TGTGCCAGCAGGAGCCGGGACAGGGGGCTCGAGCAGTACTTC. This gives the protein CASRSRDRGLEQYF.

This clone was seen a few times. The chain links TRBV28 to TRBJ2-1; TRBD1 matches 10 bases. The CDR3 is made up of 13 amino acids. V was clipped by 9 bases and J by 6 bases; unmatched bases: 5. CDR1 is MDHEN, CDR2 SYDVKM, per germline. In nucleotides, the CDR3 is TGTGCCAGTCGGACAGGGGGAAGCAATGAGCAGTTCTTC. It encodes CASRTGGSNEQFF. The whole variable domain, filled in from reference TRBV28 and TRBJ2-1, reads DVKVTQSSRYLVKRTGEKVFLECVQDMDHENMFWYRQDPGLGLRLIYFSYDVKMKEKGDIPEGYSVSREKKERFSLILESASTNQTSMYLCASRTGGSNEQFFGPGTRLTVL.

The chain recombines TRBV28 with TRBJ1-3, with a possible D match to TRBD1 (5 bases). There are 15 residues in the CDR3. With 4 bases removed from V and 4 bases from J, the gap between germline ends came to 14 bases. Germline CDR1 is MDHEN and CDR2 is SYDVKM. CDR3 sequence: CASSSSIGAGNTIYF. CDR3 bases: TGTGCCAGCAGTTCTTCTATCGGGGCAGGAAACACCATATATTTT.

The V and J genes are TRBV11-2 and TRBJ2-2; D gene uncertain. This CDR3 has 14 residues. CDR1 is SGHAT, CDR2 FQNNGV, per germline. Trimming cost V 3 bases and J 6 bases, with 11 bases left between them. The CDR3 DNA is TGTGCCAGCAGCTTCGGGCCCCTGGCCGGGGAGCTGTTTTTT. Residues: CASSFGPLAGELFF. Filled out from reference TRBV11-2 and TRBJ2-2, the complete variable domain reads EAGVAQSPRYKIIEKRQSVAFWCNPISGHATLYWYQQILGQGPKLLIQFQNNGVVDDSQLPKDRFSAERLKGVDSTLKIQPAKLEDSAVYLCASSFGPLAGELFFGEGSRLTVL.

A word on this clone: The junction and the germline gene differ at one end; a read error may be behind it. The J gene is TRBJ2-7, the V gene TRBV7-9; no reliable D call. Germline CDR1 SEHNR, CDR2 FQNEAQ (reference sequence). This CDR3 is 13 amino acids long. The CDR3 bases are TGCGCCAGCAGGAGCGACCCGTGGTACGAGCAGTACTTC. This gives the protein CASRSDPWYEQYF.

The J gene is TRBJ1-1, the V gene TRBV7-6; 7 nucleotides match TRBD1. The CDR3 covers 12 residues. Germline V lookup: CDR1 SGHVS, CDR2 FNYEAQ. V lost 1 base and J lost 8; bases outside the gene matches: 1. The DNA of the CDR3 is TGTGCCAGCAGCTTAGGACAGGGAGAAGCTTTCTTT. Amino acid sequence: CASSLGQGEAFF. Combining the CDR3 with reference TRBV7-6 and TRBJ1-1 gives the whole variable domain GAGVSQSPRYKVTKRGQDVALRCDPISGHVSLYWYRQALGQGPEFLTYFNYEAQQDKSGLPNDRFSAERPEGSISTLTIQRTEQRDSAMYRCASSLGQGEAFFGQGTRLTVV.

This clone was found once. This chain joins TRBV4-1 and TRBJ1-1; 10 bases agree with TRBD1. V dropped 4 bases and J dropped 4; count of bases not matched to a gene: 9. The CDR3 extends over 16 amino acids. Per the germline V gene, CDR1 is MGHRA and CDR2 is YSYEKL. CDR3: CASSRTPGQGTTEAFF. Written as DNA, the CDR3 is TGCGCCAGCAGCCGGACCCCGGGACAGGGGACCACTGAAGCTTTCTTT.

Only a few counts were recorded for this clone. This sequence joins TRBV5-1 and TRBJ1-1; TRBD1 is a possible D gene (6 bases). Germline CDR1 reads SGHRS; CDR2 reads YFSETQ. The CDR3 is 14 amino acids. V was pared by 4 bases and J by 0 bases, with 10 bases between. CDR3: CASSPDSMNTEAFF. CDR3 nucleotides: TGCGCCAGCAGCCCGGACAGCATGAACACTGAAGCTTTCTTT.

This clone showed up just once. The J gene is TRBJ1-1, the V gene TRBV5-1, with D perhaps TRBD1 (5 bases). CDR3 length equals 15 residues. Germline-derived CDR1 and CDR2 are SGHRS and YFSETQ. V lost 0 bases and J lost 0, with 9 bases in between. The CDR3 DNA reads as TGCGCCAGCAGCTTGGAGGCAGGGATGAACACTGAAGCTTTCTTT. It codes for CASSLEAGMNTEAFF.

The sample holds one count of this clone. The rearrangement links TRBV4-2 to TRBJ1-2, with D possibly TRBD1 on 6 matching bases. Trimming removed 0 bases from V and 6 bases from J, with 14 bases in between. CDR1 and CDR2 from the germline V gene are LGHNA and YNFKEQ. CDR3 length: 15 residues. The CDR3 spells CASSQDIAQGHGYTF. CDR3 DNA: TGTGCCAGCAGCCAAGATATTGCCCAGGGGCATGGCTACACCTTC.

This chain joins TRBV7-2 and TRBJ2-7, with 7 nucleotides matching TRBD1. Per germline, CDR1 SGHTA and CDR2 FQGNSA. V lost 1 base, J lost 1 base, and 4 bases stayed unmatched. The CDR3 has 15 amino acids. The CDR3 DNA follows: TGTGCCAGCAGCTTAGTCGGCAGGGGGTCCTACGAGCAGTACTTC. Protein: CASSLVGRGSYEQYF.

The chain uses TRBV9 and TRBJ1-4, with 7 bases that match TRBD1. Unmatched junction bases numbered 20, after V lost 5 bases and J lost 7 bases. Germline V CDR1 and CDR2: SGDLS, YYNGEE. The CDR3 is 18 amino acids. The CDR3 sequence: CASSSSGMAGGIGEKLFF. For the CDR3, the DNA is TGTGCCAGCAGTTCCTCGGGTATGGCAGGGGGTATTGGTGAAAAACTGTTTTTT. The variable domain in full, completed from reference TRBV9 and TRBJ1-4, reads DSGVTQTPKHLITATGQRVTLRCSPRSGDLSVYWYQQSLDQGLQFLIQYYNGEERAKGNILERFSAQQFPDLHSELNLSSLELGDSALYFCASSSSGMAGGIGEKLFFGSGTQLSVL.

The chain carries TRBV25-1 and TRBJ1-2, with D possibly being TRBD1 (5 bases). There are 15 residues in the CDR3. V was clipped by 2 bases and J by 2 bases, with 12 bases between them. Per the germline V gene, CDR1 is MGHDK and CDR2 is SYGVNS. CDR3 residues: CASSEGGTVNYGYTF. CDR3 bases: TGTGCCAGCAGTGAAGGGGGGACTGTGAACTATGGCTACACCTTC.

The V call is TRBV29-1, the J call TRBJ1-1; D gene unclear. V was clipped by 4 bases and J by 2 bases, with 14 bases between them. The CDR3 is 14 residues long. Germline-derived CDR1 and CDR2 are SQVTM and ANQGSEA. The CDR3 region has the DNA TGCAGCGTTGTATCCCGGATACTTAACACTGAAGCTTTCTTT. Translation: CSVVSRILNTEAFF. The full variable domain, with the rest looked up from reference TRBV29-1 and TRBJ1-1, is SAVISQKPSRDICQRGTSLTIQCQVDSQVTMMFWYRQQPGQSLTLIATANQGSEATYESGFVIDKFPISRPNLTFSTLTVSNMSPEDSSIYLCSVVSRILNTEAFFGQGTRLTVV.

The chain uses TRBV28 and TRBJ2-7; 8 positions agree with TRBD2. There are 16 residues in the CDR3. V shed 2 bases and J 9 bases; nucleotides not matched to a gene: 15. Germline CDR1 reads MDHEN; CDR2 reads SYDVKM. The CDR3 region has the DNA TGTGCCAGCAGTTTAGGGGGACTAGTAGTGACAAGGGGGCAGTACTTC. Protein: CASSLGGLVVTRGQYF.

A few counts support this clone. The same CDR3 also results from other DNA sequences found in this sample. The chain employs TRBV9 and TRBJ1-6; no definite D call. The CDR3 totals 16 residues. Germline assignment: CDR1 SGDLS and CDR2 YYNGEE. V lost 0 bases and J lost 7, with 14 bases in between. In DNA form, the CDR3 reads TGTGCCAGCAGCGTAGCTGGTGGCAGTCCCAATTCACCCCTCCACTTT. This gives the protein CASSVAGGSPNSPLHF.

The chain carries TRBV2 and TRBJ2-5, with D possibly matching TRBD1 (6 bases). Between the trimmed V and J ends, which lost 6 bases and 4 bases, there was a span of 12 bases. Germline V gene lookup returns CDR1 SNHLY and CDR2 FYNNEI. The CDR3 totals 13 residues. Written as DNA, the CDR3 is TGTGCCAGCAGAGGGAACAGGGCAGAGACCCAGTACTTC. Protein: CASRGNRAETQYF.

The J gene is TRBJ2-5, the V gene TRBV7-2, with D perhaps given as TRBD1 or TRBD2 (7 bases each). The CDR3 sequence is 17 residues long. Trimming stripped 4 bases from V and 0 bases from J, with 18 bases between. Germline assignment: CDR1 SGHTA and CDR2 FQGNSA. Written as DNA, the CDR3 is TGTGCCAGCAGCTCTAGCGGCCCGACAGGGCACCAAGAGACCCAGTACTTC. It specifies CASSSSGPTGHQETQYF.

The chain is built from TRBV28 and TRBJ1-4; the D gene is possibly TRBD1 (5 bases). V was cut by 8 bases and J by 0 bases, with 7 bases left in between. From germline, CDR1 is MDHEN and CDR2 SYDVKM. The CDR3 covers 13 residues. The CDR3, as DNA: TGTGCCAGCTGGGGGGCAACTAATGAAAAACTGTTTTTT. This gives the protein CASWGATNEKLFF.

DNA for the CDR3: TGTGCCAGCAGCTCAGCCGGGACAGGAAAAGAGACCCAGTACTTC. Translated: CASSSAGTGKETQYF. The chain combines TRBV7-9 with TRBJ2-5; 8 nucleotides line up with TRBD1. CDR1 is SEHNR and CDR2 is FQNEAQ in the germline V gene (reference sequence). This CDR3 region has 15 residues. V was clipped by 4 bases and J by 3 bases; unmatched bases: 7.

This clone was detected only once. This chain links TRBV27 with TRBJ1-6, with unresolved D. Germline lookup yields CDR1 MNHEY and CDR2 SMNVEV (reference sequence). V was cut by 5 bases and J by 2 bases, with 10 bases left in between. The CDR3 has 15 residues. CDR3 bases: TGTGCCAGCAGTGGCCCCGGAGCCTATAATTCACCCCTCCACTTT. Its protein is CASSGPGAYNSPLHF.

A remark on this clone: The same CDR3 arises from other DNA sequences in this sample as well. V and J are TRBV4-1 and TRBJ1-1, with D hard to call. V was cut by 0 bases and J by 1 base, with 9 bases left in between. Germline loops: CDR1 MGHRA, CDR2 YSYEKL. This CDR3 has 15 amino acids. CDR3 nucleotides: TGCGCCAGCAGCCAAGAAGGAGGGAAGAACACTGAAGCTTTCTTT. It encodes CASSQEGGKNTEAFF.

V usage is TRBV6-5 and J usage is TRBJ2-2; D unclear. Trimming removed 5 bases from V and 1 base from J, with 11 bases in between. The germline V gene has CDR1 MNHEY and CDR2 SVGAGI. The length of the CDR3 is 15 residues. As DNA, the CDR3 is TGTGCCAGCAGTCTCGCGGTGGTGAACACCGGGGAGCTGTTTTTT. It encodes CASSLAVVNTGELFF.

The chain is built from TRBV28 and TRBJ2-7; 7 positions agree with TRBD1. The CDR3 is made up of 15 amino acids. V lost 3 bases, J lost 1 base, and 6 bases stayed unmatched. Germline loops: CDR1 MDHEN, CDR2 SYDVKM. The CDR3: CASSFGQAPSYEQYF. CDR3 sequence (DNA): TGTGCCAGCAGTTTTGGACAGGCACCGTCCTACGAGCAGTACTTC.

This chain joins TRBV4-3 and TRBJ1-5, with 9 positions matching TRBD1. This CDR3 contains 17 residues. CDR1 LGHNA and CDR2 YSLEER come from the germline V gene. With 0 bases clipped from V and 3 bases from J, the junction kept 6 bases outside the gene matches. The CDR3 DNA follows: TGCGCCAGCAGCCAAGAGATACAGGGGGCGGTCAATCAGCCCCAGCATTTT. It translates to CASSQEIQGAVNQPQHF.

The chain recombines TRBV19 with TRBJ1-3, with TRBD1 as a possible D gene (5 bases). The CDR3 has 14 residues. Germline V gives CDR1 LNHDA, CDR2 SQIVND (reference sequence). Trimming left V 2 bases short and J 3 bases short, with 8 bases between. CDR3 region: CASSITGDGNTIYF. In nucleotides, the CDR3 is TGTGCCAGTAGTATAACGGGGGATGGAAACACCATATATTTT.